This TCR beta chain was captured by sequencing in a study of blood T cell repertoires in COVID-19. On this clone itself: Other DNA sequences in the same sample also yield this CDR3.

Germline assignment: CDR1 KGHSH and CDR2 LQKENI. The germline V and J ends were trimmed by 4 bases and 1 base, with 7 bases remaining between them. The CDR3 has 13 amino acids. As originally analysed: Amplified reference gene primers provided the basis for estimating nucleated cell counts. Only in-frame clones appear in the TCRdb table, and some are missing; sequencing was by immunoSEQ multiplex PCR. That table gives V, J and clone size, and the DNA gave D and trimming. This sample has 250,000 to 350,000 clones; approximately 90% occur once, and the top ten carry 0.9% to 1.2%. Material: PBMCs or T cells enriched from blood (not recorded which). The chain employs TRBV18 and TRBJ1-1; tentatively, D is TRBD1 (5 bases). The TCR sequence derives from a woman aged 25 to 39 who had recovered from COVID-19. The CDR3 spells CASSHGQNTEAFF. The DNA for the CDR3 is TGTGCCAGCTCACACGGACAGAACACTGAAGCTTTCTTT.